These T cell receptor beta chains were read from a single sample in a study of cytomegalovirus exposure and HLA in healthy donors. This table comes from immunoSEQ multiplex PCR, and its TCRdb copy is limited to in-frame clones, with some not included. The table includes approximately 160,000 clones, around 82% detected once. Source material: PBMCs. The receptors here all came from a boy between 2 and 15 years old in good health and CMV-seronegative. Each CDR3 is given with its conserved first and last residue. Fields, in order: clone size, V gene, D gene, J gene, CDR3 protein, CDR3 DNA. A D gene is named only where the DNA matches it firmly. Clone size is given for some rows only: seen once, a few or many times, or a class if the clone is expanded.

NA	TRBV10-3	NA	TRBJ2-3	CAISKGVRTVTDTQYF	TGTGCCATCAGTAAGGGGGTGAGAACAGTCACAGATACGCAGTATTTT
NA	TRBV28	TRBD1	TRBJ2-7	CASSLTGGDRYEQYF	TGTGCCAGCAGCCTGACAGGGGGGGACCGCTACGAGCAGTACTTC
NA	TRBV7-2	TRBD1	TRBJ1-3	CASSYDRGPGNTIYF	TGTGCCAGCAGCTACGACAGGGGCCCAGGAAACACCATATATTTT
once	TRBV6-1	TRBD2	TRBJ2-7	CASSEWGGRWQAYYEQYF	TGTGCCAGCAGTGAATGGGGAGGGCGTTGGCAGGCCTACTACGAGCAGTACTTC
NA	TRBV6-5	TRBD2	TRBJ2-7	CASSEGTRWYEQYF	TGTGCCAGCAGTGAAGGGACTAGGTGGTACGAGCAGTACTTC
NA	TRBV5-1	TRBD1	TRBJ1-2	CASSSGTGDGYTF	TGCGCCAGCAGCTCTGGGACAGGTGATGGCTACACCTTC
NA	TRBV19	NA	TRBJ2-1	CASRRLGNNNEQFF	TGTGCCAGTAGGCGGCTCGGGAATAACAATGAGCAGTTCTTC
NA	TRBV13	TRBD1	TRBJ1-3	CASSFRGKENTIYF	TGTGCCAGCAGCTTCAGGGGGAAGGAAAACACCATATATTTT
NA	TRBV19	NA	TRBJ2-3	CASSLGRDTQYF	TGTGCCAGTAGTCTCGGGAGAGATACGCAGTATTTT
NA	TRBV6-5	TRBD1	TRBJ1-1	CASSYQTGDTEAFF	TGTGCCAGCAGTTACCAGACAGGGGACACTGAAGCTTTCTTT
NA	TRBV10-3	TRBD1	TRBJ1-2	CAISEGPGQVNYGYTF	TGTGCCATCAGTGAGGGACCGGGACAGGTGAACTATGGCTACACCTTC
once	TRBV27	NA	TRBJ2-5	CASSPPPGETQYF	TGTGCCAGCAGTCCCCCTCCAGGAGAGACCCAGTACTTC
NA	TRBV19	TRBD2	TRBJ2-1	CATVPRPGTSGKKFF	TGTGCCACTGTCCCCCGACCCGGGACTAGCGGGAAAAAGTTCTTC
NA	TRBV5-1	TRBD2	TRBJ2-5	CASSPPGLAGFIPYQETQYF	TGCGCCAGCAGCCCACCGGGACTAGCGGGCTTTATACCTTACCAAGAGACCCAGTACTTC
NA	TRBV19	NA	TRBJ1-3	CASSGIPPGPGNTIYF	TGTGCCAGTAGTGGAATCCCCCCAGGGCCTGGAAACACCATATATTTT